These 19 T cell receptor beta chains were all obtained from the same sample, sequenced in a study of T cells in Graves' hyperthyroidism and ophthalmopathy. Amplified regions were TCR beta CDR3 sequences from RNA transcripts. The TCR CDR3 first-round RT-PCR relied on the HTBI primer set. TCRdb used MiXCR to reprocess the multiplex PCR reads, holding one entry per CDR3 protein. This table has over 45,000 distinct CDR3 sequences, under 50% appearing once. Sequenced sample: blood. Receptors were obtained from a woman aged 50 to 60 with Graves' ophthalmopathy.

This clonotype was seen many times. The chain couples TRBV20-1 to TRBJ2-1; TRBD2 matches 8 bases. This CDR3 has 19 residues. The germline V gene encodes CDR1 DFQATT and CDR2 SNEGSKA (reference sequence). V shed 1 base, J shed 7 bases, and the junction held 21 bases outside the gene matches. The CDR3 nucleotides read TGCAGTGCTAGAGCCAACAGGGCACGGGTAGCGGGATTGGGTAATGAGCAGTTCTTC. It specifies CSARANRARVAGLGNEQFF.

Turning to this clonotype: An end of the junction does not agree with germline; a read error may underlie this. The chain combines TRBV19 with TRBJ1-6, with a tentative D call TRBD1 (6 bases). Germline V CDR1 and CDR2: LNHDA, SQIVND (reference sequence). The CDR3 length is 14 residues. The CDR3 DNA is TGTGCTAGTAGTGGGGGGGGGGGCCCTTCACCCCTCCACTTT. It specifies CASSGGGGPSPLHF.

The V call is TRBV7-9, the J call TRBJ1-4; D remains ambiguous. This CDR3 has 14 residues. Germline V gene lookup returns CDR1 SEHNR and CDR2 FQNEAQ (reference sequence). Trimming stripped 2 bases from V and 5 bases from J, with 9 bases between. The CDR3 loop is CASSLRRENEKLFF. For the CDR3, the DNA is TGTGCCAGCAGCTTACGACGGGAAAATGAAAAACTGTTTTTT.

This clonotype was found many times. As DNA, the CDR3 is TGTGCCAGCAGCCAAGAGCGGGGGGGCCGGGATACGCAGTATTTT. Translating it yields CASSQERGGRDTQYF. This chain joins TRBV3-1 and TRBJ2-3, with 9 nucleotides matching TRBD2. V was pared by 0 bases and J by 6 bases, with 4 bases of the junction left unmatched. The CDR3 totals 15 residues. Looked up from germline, CDR1 is LGHDT and CDR2 is YNNKEL (reference sequence).

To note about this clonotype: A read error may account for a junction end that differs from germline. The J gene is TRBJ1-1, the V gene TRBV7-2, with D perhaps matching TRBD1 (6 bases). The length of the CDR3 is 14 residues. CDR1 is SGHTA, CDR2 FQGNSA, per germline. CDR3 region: CAGSLGRGGTEAFF. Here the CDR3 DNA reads TGTGCCGGCAGCTTAGGCAGGGGAGGAACTGAAGCCTTCTTT.

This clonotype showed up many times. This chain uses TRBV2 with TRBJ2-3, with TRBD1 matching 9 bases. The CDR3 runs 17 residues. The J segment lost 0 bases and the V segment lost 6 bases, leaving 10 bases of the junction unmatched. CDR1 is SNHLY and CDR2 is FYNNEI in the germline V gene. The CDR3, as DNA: TGTGCCAGCAGGGGTACCGGGACAGGGACTAGCACAGATACGCAGTATTTT. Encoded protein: CASRGTGTGTSTDTQYF.

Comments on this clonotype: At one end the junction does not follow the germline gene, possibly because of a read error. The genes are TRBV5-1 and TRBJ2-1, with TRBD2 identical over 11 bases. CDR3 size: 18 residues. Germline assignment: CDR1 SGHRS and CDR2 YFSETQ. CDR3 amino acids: CASSFGLAGYSSCNEQSF. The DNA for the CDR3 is TGCGCCAGCAGCTTTGGACTAGCGGGCTACAGCTCCTGCAATGAGCAGTCCTTC. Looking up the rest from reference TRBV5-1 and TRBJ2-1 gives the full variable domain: KAGVTQTPRYLIKTRGQQVTLSCSPISGHRSVSWYQQTPGQGLQFLFEYFSETQRNKGNFPGRFSGRQFSNSRSEMNVSTLELGDSALYLCASSFGLAGYSSCNEQSFGPGTRLTVL.

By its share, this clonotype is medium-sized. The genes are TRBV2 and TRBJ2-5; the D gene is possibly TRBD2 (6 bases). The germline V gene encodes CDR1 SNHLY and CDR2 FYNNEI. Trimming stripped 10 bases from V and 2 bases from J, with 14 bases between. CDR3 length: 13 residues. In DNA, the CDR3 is TGTGCCACCTCCCGGGAGTCGCAAGAGACCCAGTACTTC. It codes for CATSRESQETQYF.

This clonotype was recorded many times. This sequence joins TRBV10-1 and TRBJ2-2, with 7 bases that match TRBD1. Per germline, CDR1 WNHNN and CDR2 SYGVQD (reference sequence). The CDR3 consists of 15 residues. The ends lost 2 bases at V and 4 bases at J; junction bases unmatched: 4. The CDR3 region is CASSEDRVATGELFF. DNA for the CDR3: TGCGCCAGCAGTGAGGACAGGGTGGCCACCGGGGAGCTGTTTTTT.

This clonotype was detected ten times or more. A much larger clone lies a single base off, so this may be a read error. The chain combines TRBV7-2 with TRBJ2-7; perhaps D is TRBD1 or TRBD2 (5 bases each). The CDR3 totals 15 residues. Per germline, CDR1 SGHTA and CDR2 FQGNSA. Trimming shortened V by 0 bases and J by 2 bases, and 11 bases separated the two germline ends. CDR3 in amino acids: CASSLAGDGAYEQYF. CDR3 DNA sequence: TGTGCCAGCAGCTTAGCAGGGGACGGTGCCTACGAGCAGTACTTC.

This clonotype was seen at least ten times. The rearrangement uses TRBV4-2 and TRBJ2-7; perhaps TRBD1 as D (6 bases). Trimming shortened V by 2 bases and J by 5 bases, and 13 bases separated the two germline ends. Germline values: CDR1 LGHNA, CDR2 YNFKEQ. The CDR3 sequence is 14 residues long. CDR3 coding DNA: TGTGCCAGCAGCCAACCACCGGACAGCGACGAGCAGTACTTC. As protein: CASSQPPDSDEQYF.

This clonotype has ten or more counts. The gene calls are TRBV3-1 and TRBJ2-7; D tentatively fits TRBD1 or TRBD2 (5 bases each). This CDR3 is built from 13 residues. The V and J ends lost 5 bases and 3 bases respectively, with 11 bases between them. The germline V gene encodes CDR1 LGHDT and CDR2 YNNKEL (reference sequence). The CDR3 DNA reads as TGTGCCAGCAGCGGGGACGGCAGCTACGAGCAGTACTTC. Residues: CASSGDGSYEQYF.

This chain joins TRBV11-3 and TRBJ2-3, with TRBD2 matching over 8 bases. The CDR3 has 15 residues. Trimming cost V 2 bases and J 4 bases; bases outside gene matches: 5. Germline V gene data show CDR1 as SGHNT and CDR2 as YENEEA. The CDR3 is CASSLWREVSDTQYF. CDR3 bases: TGTGCCAGCAGCTTATGGCGGGAGGTCTCAGATACGCAGTATTTT.

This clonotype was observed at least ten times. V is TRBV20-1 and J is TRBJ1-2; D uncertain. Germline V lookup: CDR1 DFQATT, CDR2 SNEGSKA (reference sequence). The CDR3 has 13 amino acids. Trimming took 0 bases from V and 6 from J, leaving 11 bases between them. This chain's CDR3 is CSARDYRLDGYTF. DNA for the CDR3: TGCAGTGCTAGAGATTACCGTTTGGATGGCTACACCTTC.

The CDR3 sequence is CASIKDRGVSEQYF. The CDR3 nucleotides are TGTGCCAGCATAAAGGACAGGGGAGTCAGCGAGCAGTACTTC. The chain employs TRBV2 and TRBJ2-7; 9 nucleotides match TRBD1. This CDR3 has 14 residues. CDR1 and CDR2 (germline): SNHLY, FYNNEI. Trimming took 7 bases from V and 6 from J; bases not matched to a gene: 10.

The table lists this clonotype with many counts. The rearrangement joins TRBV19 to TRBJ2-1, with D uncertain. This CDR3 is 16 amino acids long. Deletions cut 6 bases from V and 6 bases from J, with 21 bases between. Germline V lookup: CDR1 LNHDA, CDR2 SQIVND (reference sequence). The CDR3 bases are TGTGCCAGTAGCCAGTGGCTACCCGAGCCGGGCAATGAGCAGTTCTTC. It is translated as CASSQWLPEPGNEQFF.

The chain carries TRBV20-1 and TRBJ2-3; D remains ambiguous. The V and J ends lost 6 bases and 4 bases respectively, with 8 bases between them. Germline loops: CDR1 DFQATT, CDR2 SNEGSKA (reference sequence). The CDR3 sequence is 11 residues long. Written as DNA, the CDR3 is TGCAGTGCCGTATTAGCAGATACGCAGTATTTT. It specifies CSAVLADTQYF.

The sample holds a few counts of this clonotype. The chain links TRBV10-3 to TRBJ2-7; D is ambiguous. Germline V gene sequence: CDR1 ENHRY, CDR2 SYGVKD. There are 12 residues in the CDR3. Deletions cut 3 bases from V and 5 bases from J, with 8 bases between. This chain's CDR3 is CAISEQSDEQYF. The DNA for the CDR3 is TGTGCCATCAGTGAACAGAGCGACGAGCAGTACTTC.

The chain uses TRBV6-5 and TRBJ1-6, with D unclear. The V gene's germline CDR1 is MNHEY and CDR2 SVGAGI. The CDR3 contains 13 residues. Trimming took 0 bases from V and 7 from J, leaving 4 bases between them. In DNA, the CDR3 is TGTGCCAGCAGTTACTCTGGGAATTCACCCCTCCACTTT. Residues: CASSYSGNSPLHF.